The table lists the clone carrying this T cell receptor beta chain with a few counts. Its target is not known. What was amplified from RNA transcripts were TCR beta CDR3 regions. During a first-round RT-PCR of the TCR CDR3, the HTBI primer set was used. One entry per CDR3 protein, called by TCRdb with MiXCR from the multiplex PCR reads. The sample has about 740,000 distinct CDR3 sequences, less than 15% seen once; the top ten hold about a tenth. This sample stems from a study of T cells in Graves' hyperthyroidism and ophthalmopathy. Broader study findings: Patients with ophthalmopathy were separated from those with stable hyperthyroidism by a 13 V-J model.

CDR3 length equals 14 residues. Germline V gives CDR1 MNHNS, CDR2 SASEGT. Trimming shortened V by 6 bases and J by 0 bases, and 8 bases separated the two germline ends. The source is a woman in her late teens or twenties with Graves' hyperthyroidism. V is TRBV6-1 and J is TRBJ1-4; D call uncertain. Sequenced input: blood. For the CDR3, the DNA is TGTGCCAGCAGGAATGGCCCAACTAATGAAAAACTGTTTTTT. Its translation: CASRNGPTNEKLFF.